This T cell receptor beta chain was recovered during a study of regulatory T cells in long-lasting Graves disease. This clonotype showed up many times. At one boundary the junction diverges from the germline segment, which might be a read error. Time point noted: newly diagnosed GD, antithyroid drugs for less than 3 months. The TCR library used RNA extracted from PBMCs. CDR1 and CDR2 from the germline V gene are MGHRA and YSYEKL. This CDR3 spans 16 amino acids. Researchers made TCR beta libraries by using iRepertoire HTBI primers and running Arm-PCR on CDR3 regions. One entry per CDR3 protein, called by TCRdb with MiXCR from the multiplex PCR reads. Of around 250,000 distinct CDR3 sequences listed, roughly 18% are singletons. This sample was also put to use in a study of T cells in Graves' hyperthyroidism and ophthalmopathy.

The origin of this receptor is a woman under 40 with Graves disease. The sample was peripheral blood mononuclear cells (PBMCs), taken at new diagnosis, from a patient treated with antithyroid drugs. This rearrangement joins TRBV4-1 to TRBJ1-2; 7 bases line up with TRBD1. This chain's CDR3 is CASSQDRSYRGNGYTF. DNA for the CDR3: TGTGCCAGCAGCCAGGACAGAAGTTACAGGGGAAATGGCTACACCTTC.